Following are 9 T cell receptor beta chains from one sample sequenced in a study of metastatic and nonmetastatic thyroid tumors. TCRdb re-analyzed the PCR reads using MiXCR. This table has roughly 22,000 clones, about a third appearing once. Thyroid surgery was preceded by no treatment in any patient. Sequencing was done on a sample of blood. Every receptor here comes from a male donor with papillary thyroid cancer or a benign thyroid nodule (not recorded which). Some clones in this sample may be carry-over from other donors' samples.

The chain has TRBV2 and TRBJ2-7; D might be TRBD1 (6 bases). Trimming removed 6 bases from V and 3 bases from J, with 15 bases in between. Looked up from germline, CDR1 is SNHLY and CDR2 is FYNNEI. The CDR3 is 14 amino acids. The DNA of the CDR3 is TGTGCCAGCAGGCAGGGGCAGATCTTCTACGAGCAGTACTTC. It yields the protein CASRQGQIFYEQYF.

On this clone: Sequence at one end of the junction differs from germline and may be a read error. The rearrangement uses TRBV20-1 and TRBJ2-2; TRBD2 agrees at 9 bases. The CDR3 has 16 amino acids. The germline CDR1 and CDR2 sequences are DFQATT and SNEGSKA (reference sequence). Here the CDR3 reads CRTEGSGGRATGELFF. The CDR3, as DNA: TGCAGAACCGAGGGTTCCGGCGGGAGGGCCACCGGGGAGCTGTTCTTT.

This clone was picked up many times. The chain combines TRBV30 with TRBJ1-5; TRBD1 matches 7 bases. The V segment lost 3 bases and the J segment 3 bases; nucleotides outside the gene matches: 8. The CDR3 has 15 amino acids. Germline loops: CDR1 GTSNPN, CDR2 SVGIG (reference sequence). The CDR3 protein is CAWSLGDSNNQPQHF. The DNA of the CDR3 is TGTGCCTGGAGCCTCGGGGACAGTAACAATCAGCCCCAGCATTTT.

This clone was counted ten times or more. The sample contains more than one DNA sequence encoding this CDR3. CDR3 loop: CASSSPRLAGGETQYF. CDR3 nucleotides: TGTGCCAGCAGCTCCCCTCGACTAGCGGGAGGAGAGACCCAGTACTTC. This rearrangement joins TRBV3-1 to TRBJ2-5, with 13 nucleotides matching TRBD2. Trimming removed 5 bases from V and 4 bases from J; junction bases left unmatched: 7. Looked up from germline, CDR1 is LGHDT and CDR2 is YNNKEL (reference sequence). The CDR3 spans 16 residues.

This clone is labeled large. The gene calls are TRBV4-3 and TRBJ2-7, with D perhaps TRBD1 (6 bases). Germline CDR1 LGHNA, CDR2 YSLEER. V was shortened by 0 bases and J by 3 bases, with 9 bases between the two germline ends. The CDR3 extends over 14 amino acids. CDR3 sequence: CASSQDKQGYEQYF. Written as DNA, the CDR3 is TGCGCCAGCAGCCAAGATAAACAGGGCTACGAGCAGTACTTC.

This clone was detected many times. This may arise from a read error, as a much more abundant clone is one base away. In this CDR3 the conserved last residue, phenylalanine or tryptophan, is missing, so a read error is likely. This chain links TRBV5-1 with TRBJ2-1; 7 nucleotides match TRBD2. The CDR3 sequence is 14 residues long. Germline CDR1 and CDR2: SGHRS and YFSETQ. Trimming at V came to 5 bases and at J to 7 bases, leaving 9 bases not matched to a gene. The CDR3 sequence is CASSSRESKNEQFV. In DNA form, the CDR3 reads TGCGCCAGCAGTTCGCGGGAGAGTAAAAATGAGCAGTTCGTC.

The V and J genes are TRBV20-1 and TRBJ2-7, with D possibly being TRBD1 or TRBD2 (5 bases each). The germline V and J ends were trimmed by 2 bases and 4 bases, with 9 bases remaining between them. The CDR3 sequence is 12 residues long. Germline V CDR1 and CDR2: DFQATT, SNEGSKA (reference sequence). CDR3: CSARRGPYEQYF. Written as DNA, the CDR3 is TGCAGTGCTAGAAGGGGACCTTACGAGCAGTACTTC.

The chain employs TRBV20-1 and TRBJ2-7, with 10 bases that match TRBD2. Germline V CDR1 and CDR2: DFQATT, SNEGSKA (reference sequence). The J segment lost 2 bases and the V segment lost 4 bases, leaving 5 bases of the junction unmatched. The length of the CDR3 is 14 residues. CDR3 sequence (DNA): TGCAGTGCTACCAGGACTAGCGGAACCTACGAGCAGTACTTC. Translated: CSATRTSGTYEQYF.

In its sample, this clone is medium-sized (0.01 to 0.1%). The rearrangement uses TRBV29-1 and TRBJ2-3, with 7 bases identical to TRBD2. The germline V gene has CDR1 SQVTM and CDR2 ANQGSEA. V was pared by 3 bases and J by 2 bases, with 5 bases of the junction left unmatched. This CDR3 comprises 14 residues. CDR3: CSVDAGVYTDTQYF. The DNA for the CDR3 is TGCAGCGTTGATGCGGGAGTTTACACAGATACGCAGTATTTT.